One and the same sample provided the 20 T cell receptor beta chains below, sequenced in a study of T-cell reconstitution after alpha-beta-depleted transplantation in children. The library targeted TCRbeta and was prepared with unique molecular identifiers. TCRdb analysed the PCR reads with MiXCR anew, one entry per CDR3 protein. The sample gives under 750,000 distinct CDR3 sequences, roughly 24% of which show up once; about 14% is in the top ten. Sequencing was performed on PBMCs, mostly from graft donor cells, taken 360 days after TCRalphabeta/CD19-depleted stem cell transplant. These TCRs come from a boy younger than two who had a stem cell transplant for acute myeloid leukemia, so the T cells may come from the graft donor.

There are a few counts of this clonotype. The chain recombines TRBV20-1 with TRBJ1-2; no firm D call. Trimming pared 3 bases from V and 5 bases from J, leaving 16 bases between. The CDR3 spans 14 residues. From germline, CDR1 is DFQATT and CDR2 SNEGSKA (reference sequence). CDR3 coding DNA: TGCAGTGCTAGTTTCTTAGGGCAATCGTATGGCTACACCTTC. It is translated as CSASFLGQSYGYTF.

This clonotype was detected many times. The chain employs TRBV20-1 and TRBJ2-2, with 10 bases lining up with TRBD2. V shed 5 bases and J 4 bases; nucleotides not matched to a gene: 10. Germline lookup yields CDR1 DFQATT and CDR2 SNEGSKA (reference sequence). This CDR3 has 16 amino acids. The CDR3 loop is CSAQRAGGHGTGELFF. The CDR3 nucleotides read TGCAGTGCTCAACGAGCGGGGGGGCACGGCACCGGGGAGCTGTTTTTT.

This clonotype was picked up a small number of times. The J gene is TRBJ2-3, the V gene TRBV7-9, with D unclear. The CDR3 runs 14 residues. V was trimmed by 1 base and J by 6 bases, leaving 11 bases between them. Germline V gene lookup returns CDR1 SEHNR and CDR2 FQNEAQ (reference sequence). CDR3 loop: CASSLGLLRDTQYF. CDR3 DNA sequence: TGTGCCAGCAGCTTAGGACTGCTCAGGGATACGCAGTATTTT.

This clonotype was seen ten or more times. The CDR3 region is CASSLGDSGELFF. In DNA, the CDR3 is TGTGCCAGCAGCTTGGGGGACAGCGGGGAGCTGTTTTTT. The chain is built from TRBV5-6 and TRBJ2-2; 7 bases line up with TRBD1. This CDR3 is built from 13 residues. Trimming cost V 0 bases and J 7 bases; bases outside gene matches: 0. Germline V gene sequence: CDR1 SGHDT, CDR2 YYEEEE.

This clonotype came up many times. The chain has TRBV29-1 and TRBJ2-3, with a weak D call TRBD1 (7 bases). Germline V CDR1 and CDR2: SQVTM, ANQGSEA. Trimming removed 4 bases at V and 2 bases at J, with 13 bases between. The CDR3 sequence is 14 residues long. In DNA form, the CDR3 reads TGCAGCGTTGTGCAGGGGGGCAACACAGATACGCAGTATTTT. This codes for CSVVQGGNTDTQYF.

This sequence joins TRBV20-1 and TRBJ1-5, with 7 positions matching TRBD1. The CDR3 spans 16 residues. Germline V gene lookup returns CDR1 DFQATT and CDR2 SNEGSKA (reference sequence). The V gene end was trimmed by 3 bases and the J gene end by 0 bases; junction bases not matched to a gene: 8. In nucleotides, the CDR3 is TGCAGTGCTAGTACGGACAGGAATTATAGCAATCAGCCCCAGCATTTT. Its protein is CSASTDRNYSNQPQHF.

This clonotype was found a few times. This chain uses TRBV12-3 or TRBV12-4 with TRBJ1-6, with a weak D call TRBD1 (5 bases). The CDR3 contains 14 residues. V lost 6 bases to trimming and J lost 13 bases, with 19 bases between them. CDR3 coding DNA: TGTGCCAGCAGCCTGGGACGCGGGGAATCTCCCCTCCACTTT. This gives the protein CASSLGRGESPLHF.

The chain joins TRBV7-2 to TRBJ2-7; D is tentatively TRBD1 or TRBD2 (6 bases each). V was shortened by 6 bases and J by 4 bases, with 13 bases between the two germline ends. Germline assignment: CDR1 SGHTA and CDR2 FQGNSA. CDR3 size: 13 residues. CDR3 protein: CASSRGPDYEQYF. In nucleotides, the CDR3 is TGTGCCAGCAGTCGGGGGCCCGATTACGAGCAGTACTTC. Full variable domain (outside the CDR3, taken from reference TRBV7-2 and TRBJ2-7): GAGVSQSPSNKVTEKGKDVELRCDPISGHTALYWYRQSLGQGLEFLIYFQGNSAPDKSGLPSDRFSAERTGGSVSTLTIQRTQQEDSAVYLCASSRGPDYEQYFGPGTRLTVT.

This CDR3 is CASSLRQEWNTGELFF. The CDR3 DNA follows: TGTGCCAGCAGTCTCCGACAGGAATGGAACACCGGGGAGCTGTTTTTT. J is TRBJ2-2 and V is TRBV6-1, with TRBD1 as a possible D gene (6 bases). The CDR3 has 16 amino acids. From germline, CDR1 is MNHNS and CDR2 SASEGT. Trimming shortened V by 5 bases and J by 1 base, and 14 bases separated the two germline ends.

The sample holds many counts of this clonotype. The V call is TRBV7-2, the J call TRBJ1-5; 8 bases line up with TRBD1. The CDR3 extends over 14 amino acids. V lost 6 bases and J lost 2; bases outside the gene matches: 3. Germline lookup yields CDR1 SGHTA and CDR2 FQGNSA. In DNA, the CDR3 is TGTGCCAGCAGTCTACAGGGGGGCAATCAGCCCCAGCATTTT. Its protein is CASSLQGGNQPQHF.

This clonotype has more than one count but fewer than ten. The chain combines TRBV5-1 with TRBJ2-3, with 7 positions matching TRBD2. The CDR3 consists of 17 residues. V lost 4 bases, J lost 6 bases, and 17 bases stayed unmatched. Germline CDR1 and CDR2: SGHRS and YFSETQ. Written as DNA, the CDR3 is TGCGCCAGCAGCCGAGGAGGACTAGATTTATCCACGGATACGCAGTATTTT. Its protein is CASSRGGLDLSTDTQYF.

This clonotype was detected only a few times. V usage is TRBV20-1 and J usage is TRBJ2-1; TRBD1 agrees at 10 bases. The CDR3 sequence is 21 residues long. Germline V gene sequence: CDR1 DFQATT, CDR2 SNEGSKA (reference sequence). V dropped 0 bases and J dropped 0; count of bases not matched to a gene: 17. CDR3 in amino acids: CSARDREGGTGALNSYNEQFF. The CDR3 DNA reads TGCAGTGCTAGAGATAGGGAGGGAGGGACAGGGGCCTTAAACTCCTACAATGAGCAGTTCTTC.

The CDR3 protein is CASSYMTGGAGNEQFF. The CDR3 nucleotides are TGTGCCAGCAGTTATATGACAGGGGGCGCGGGCAATGAGCAGTTCTTC. The rearrangement uses TRBV6-5 and TRBJ2-1; 10 positions agree with TRBD1. Germline values: CDR1 MNHEY, CDR2 SVGAGI. The junction had 8 bases not matched to a gene; V was cut back by 3 bases and J by 6 bases. The CDR3 loop spans 16 amino acids.

The V call is TRBV24-1, the J call TRBJ2-2, with a weak D call TRBD1 (5 bases). There are 16 residues in the CDR3. CDR1 is KGHDR, CDR2 SFDVKD, per germline. V was clipped by 0 bases and J by 3 bases, with 10 bases between them. The chain's CDR3 is CATSDLQGLDTGELFF. The CDR3 DNA reads TGTGCCACCAGTGATTTGCAGGGTTTAGACACCGGGGAGCTGTTTTTT.

The chain links TRBV30 to TRBJ2-2; possibly TRBD1 for D (6 bases). The germline V gene encodes CDR1 GTSNPN and CDR2 SVGIG (reference sequence). The CDR3 runs 14 residues. With 2 bases removed from V and 5 bases from J, the gap between germline ends came to 12 bases. The CDR3 loop reads CAWSPGTRTGELFF. The CDR3 DNA follows: TGTGCCTGGAGTCCCGGGACACGTACCGGGGAGCTGTTTTTT. The entire variable domain, with the rest obtained from reference TRBV30 and TRBJ2-2, is as follows: SQTIHQWPATLVQPVGSPLSLECTVEGTSNPNLYWYRQAAGRGLQLLFYSVGIGQISSEVPQNLSASRPQDRQFILSSKKLLLSDSGFYLCAWSPGTRTGELFFGEGSRLTVL.

This clonotype was seen ten or more times. This rearrangement joins TRBV7-2 to TRBJ2-7, with TRBD2 matching 10 bases. The CDR3 covers 14 residues. V was pared by 4 bases and J by 4 bases, with 4 bases of the junction left unmatched. Per germline, CDR1 SGHTA and CDR2 FQGNSA. CDR3 protein: CASSSLAGHYEQYV. Here the CDR3 DNA reads TGTGCCAGCAGCTCACTAGCGGGGCATTACGAGCAGTACGTC.

The chain couples TRBV11-2 to TRBJ1-2; D unclear. Per the germline V gene, CDR1 is SGHAT and CDR2 is FQNNGV. The CDR3 has 14 residues. The germline V and J ends were trimmed by 6 bases and 0 bases, with 11 bases remaining between them. The CDR3 is CASRLTSANYGYTF. The CDR3 DNA reads as TGTGCCAGCAGATTGACCTCAGCTAACTATGGCTACACCTTC.

The chain has TRBV5-1 and TRBJ2-5; weak D call: TRBD2 (5 bases). CDR1 SGHRS and CDR2 YFSETQ come from the germline V gene. Trimming removed 4 bases from V and 1 base from J, with 14 bases in between. There are 15 residues in the CDR3. The CDR3 DNA follows: TGCGCCAGCAGCGTTATCGGGGATTTCCAAGAGACCCAGTACTTC. Translating it yields CASSVIGDFQETQYF.

V is TRBV15 and J is TRBJ1-4; 7 bases are shared with TRBD1. The CDR3 has 16 amino acids. Germline V gives CDR1 LNHNV, CDR2 YYDKDF (reference sequence). V was clipped by 0 bases and J by 7 bases; unmatched bases: 8. CDR3 region: CATSRDGTATSEKLFF. The DNA of the CDR3 is TGTGCCACCAGCAGAGATGGGACAGCGACGAGTGAAAAACTGTTTTTT.

This clonotype occurred a few times. The J gene is TRBJ1-1, the V gene TRBV18; 7 bases map to TRBD1. Per germline, CDR1 KGHSH and CDR2 LQKENI. This CDR3 region has 13 residues. The V gene end was trimmed by 4 bases and the J gene end by 5 bases; junction bases not matched to a gene: 4. This chain's CDR3 is CASSQGAQTEAFF. In nucleotides, the CDR3 is TGTGCCAGCTCACAGGGGGCGCAAACTGAAGCTTTCTTT.